These 3 T cell receptor beta chains were sequenced from one sample in a study of beta chain features in type 1 diabetes. Study-wide points: TCRB CDR3s from Type 1 diabetes patients were moderately but significantly shorter in all four CD4+ subsets.

What these receptors recognize is not known. The investigators reverse transcribed all of the isolated RNA, so they sequenced expressed TCRB transcripts. Assay used: immunoSEQ multiplex PCR; TCRdb lists only in-frame clones, some missing. The table records approximately 730,000 clones, 10% to 15% of them present only once. The sequenced material came from naive CD4+ T cells from blood. The source of these receptors is a man younger than 35 with type 1 diabetes.

This clone was picked up a small number of times. This chain joins TRBV18 and TRBJ1-5, with TRBD1 identical over 7 bases. V lost 3 bases to trimming and J lost 0 bases; unmatched junction nucleotides: 5. The CDR3 spans 16 residues. The germline V gene encodes CDR1 KGHSH and CDR2 LQKENI. The CDR3 DNA follows: TGTGCCAGCTCACCGACAGGGATTAATAGCAATCAGCCCCAGCATTTT. This encodes CASSPTGINSNQPQHF. Full variable domain (remainder filled in from reference TRBV18 and TRBJ1-5): NAGVMQNPRHLVRRRGQEARLRCSPMKGHSHVYWYRQLPEEGLKFMVYLQKENIIDESGMPKERFSAEFPKEGPSILRIQQVVRGDSAAYFCASSPTGINSNQPQHFGDGTRLSIL.

CDR3 protein: CASSALAVGTDTQYF. CDR3 nucleotides: TGTGCCAGCAGCGCCCTAGCGGTCGGCACAGATACGCAGTATTTT. The chain uses TRBV9 and TRBJ2-3, with 7 nucleotides matching TRBD2. The length of the CDR3 is 15 residues. Unmatched junction bases numbered 5, after V lost 3 bases and J lost 1 base. Germline CDR1 SGDLS, CDR2 YYNGEE.

This clone was seen more than once but under ten times. This chain uses TRBV6-5 with TRBJ1-5; D call uncertain. Germline CDR1 reads MNHEY; CDR2 reads SVGAGI. The CDR3 spans 13 residues. The V gene lost 10 bases and the J gene lost 5 bases, with 15 bases spanning the gap. CDR3 sequence: CATGMENDQPQHF. Here the CDR3 DNA reads TGTGCCACCGGAATGGAGAACGATCAGCCCCAGCATTTT.